This T cell receptor beta chain was identified in a study of control samples from healthy donors and cancer patients. The CDR3 spans 14 residues. Trimming stripped 6 bases from V and 1 base from J, with 9 bases between. The germline V gene has CDR1 WSHSY and CDR2 SAAADI. Some clones are missing from TCRdb's copy, which holds only in-frame ones; the method was immunoSEQ multiplex PCR. The sample contains 70,000 to 80,000 clones, approximately 88% of which appear only once. V gene TRBV10-2 combines with J gene TRBJ2-2; D unresolved. Specimen: blood. The TCR was taken from a man aged 45-65 years in good health. The CDR3 loop reads CASRELGNTGELFF. The CDR3 DNA reads TGCGCCAGCAGGGAACTTGGGAACACCGGGGAGCTGTTTTTT.